This TCR beta chain was retrieved from a study of cytomegalovirus exposure and HLA in healthy donors. Overall study results and limits: Some TCR beta chains (roughly 150 of them) were listed as cytomegalovirus-associated. Later analysis identified several of the most significant clusters that appeared linked to common viral pathogens.

Amplification used 60 Vbeta primers and 13 Jbeta primers. Per the study methods: Later, tens of millions of unique TCR beta chains were counted in an analysis, and some 10 million of them were shared. Repertoires were generated with immunoSEQ multiplex PCR, while TCRdb's copy carries only in-frame clones and drops some. The V and J calls and clone size come from that table; D and trimming were worked out from the DNA. The data hold approximately 120,000 clones, with under 85% observed a single time. Remarks on this clone: What it binds is unknown.

J lost 5 bases, V lost 4 bases, and 8 bases had no gene match. Per germline, CDR1 MNHNS and CDR2 SASEGT. This CDR3 contains 17 residues. Specimen: PBMCs. The receptor was isolated from a man aged 35 to 55 in good health and CMV-seropositive. This chain connects TRBV6-1 to TRBJ2-7, with 16 bases that match TRBD2. CDR3 sequence: CASSAGTSGGAGNEQYF. CDR3 coding DNA: TGTGCCAGCAGTGCCGGGACTAGCGGGGGGGCCGGCAACGAGCAGTACTTC.